One sample yielded the 28 T cell receptor beta chains listed below, sequenced in a study of graft-versus-host responses after intestinal transplantation. The antigens for these receptors are not known. The data were produced by immunoSEQ multiplex PCR, yet TCRdb's version contains in-frame clones alone and is incomplete. The sample includes some 90,000 clones, 90% of them seen just once. The material was unstimulated CD4+ T cells sorted from spleen or lymph node cells, obtained before intestinal transplant. The receptors here all came from a human donor who received an intestinal transplant.

The chain employs TRBV6-1 and TRBJ1-1; D is uncertain. Trimming removed 7 bases at V and 0 bases at J, with 9 bases between. This CDR3 has 13 residues. Germline V gives CDR1 MNHNS, CDR2 SASEGT. In DNA, the CDR3 is TGTGCCAGCACCCTGACAATGAACACTGAAGCTTTCTTT. This gives the protein CASTLTMNTEAFF.

The chain carries TRBV5-1 and TRBJ2-1; tentatively, D is TRBD2 (5 bases). Per the germline V gene, CDR1 is SGHRS and CDR2 is YFSETQ. V was shortened by 4 bases and J by 9 bases, with 11 bases between the two germline ends. CDR3 size: 12 residues. CDR3 sequence: CASSVTSVEQFF. The CDR3 DNA is TGCGCCAGCAGCGTCACTAGTGTTGAGCAGTTCTTC. Filled out from reference TRBV5-1 and TRBJ2-1, the complete variable domain reads KAGVTQTPRYLIKTRGQQVTLSCSPISGHRSVSWYQQTPGQGLQFLFEYFSETQRNKGNFPGRFSGRQFSNSRSEMNVSTLELGDSALYLCASSVTSVEQFFGPGTRLTVL.

V gene TRBV5-6 combines with J gene TRBJ1-2, with 8 bases aligning to TRBD1. Germline assignment: CDR1 SGHDT and CDR2 YYEEEE. The V segment lost 4 bases and the J segment 4 bases; nucleotides outside the gene matches: 6. This CDR3 has 14 amino acids. CDR3 residues: CASSPRTGSYGYTF. The CDR3 DNA sequence: TGTGCCAGCAGCCCTAGGACAGGGTCCTATGGCTACACCTTC.

The chain combines TRBV7-3 with TRBJ2-3, with a weak D call TRBD2 (6 bases). CDR3 length: 15 amino acids. Trimming removed 2 bases at V and 4 bases at J, with 13 bases between. The germline V gene encodes CDR1 SGHTA and CDR2 FQGTGA. The CDR3 sequence is CASSLRRAGPDTQYF. The CDR3 coding sequence is TGTGCCAGCAGCTTACGGAGGGCTGGCCCAGATACGCAGTATTTT.

The V and J genes are TRBV5-5 and TRBJ2-1; 11 bases are a match to TRBD2. V was pared by 4 bases and J by 6 bases, with 9 bases of the junction left unmatched. The CDR3 runs to 16 residues. Germline CDR1 and CDR2: SGHKS and YYEKEE (reference sequence). CDR3 DNA: TGTGCCAGCAGCCGCCTAACCGGGACTAGCGGCAATGAGCAGTTCTTC. Amino acid sequence: CASSRLTGTSGNEQFF. The full variable domain, its missing parts supplied by reference TRBV5-5 and TRBJ2-1, is DAGVTQSPTHLIKTRGQQVTLRCSPISGHKSVSWYQQVLGQGPQFIFQYYEKEERGRGNFPDRFSARQFPNYSSELNVNALLLGDSALYLCASSRLTGTSGNEQFFGPGTRLTVL.

This chain joins TRBV29-1 and TRBJ2-6, with D uncertain. Trimming pared 0 bases from V and 4 bases from J, leaving 7 bases between. Per germline, CDR1 SQVTM and CDR2 ANQGSEA. This CDR3 has 14 residues. The CDR3 sequence: CSVEEGKGANVLTF. The CDR3 nucleotides are TGCAGCGTTGAAGAGGGCAAGGGGGCCAACGTCCTGACTTTC.

This clone was seen a single time. CDR3 residues: CASSPLVASGYEQYF. Here the CDR3 DNA reads TGTGCCAGCTCACCTTTGGTGGCTAGCGGCTACGAGCAGTACTTC. The chain carries TRBV18 and TRBJ2-7; 7 nucleotides match TRBD2. V dropped 3 bases and J dropped 3; count of bases not matched to a gene: 8. The CDR3 covers 15 residues. Per germline, CDR1 KGHSH and CDR2 LQKENI.

The chain has TRBV5-1 and TRBJ1-6, with 9 bases lining up with TRBD1. The V gene end was trimmed by 4 bases and the J gene end by 9 bases; junction bases not matched to a gene: 5. In germline, CDR1 is SGHRS, CDR2 YFSETQ. The CDR3 runs to 14 residues. The CDR3 bases are TGCGCCAGCAGCCAGGGACAGGGTAGTTCACCCCTCCACTTT. It encodes CASSQGQGSSPLHF.

The chain combines TRBV2 with TRBJ2-7; 7 bases agree with TRBD1. Germline V gene sequence: CDR1 SNHLY, CDR2 FYNNEI. V dropped 7 bases and J dropped 2; count of bases not matched to a gene: 8. This CDR3 contains 14 residues. For the CDR3, the DNA is TGTGCCAGCACCCGTTTGGGACAGCCCTACGAGCAGTACTTC. Encoded protein: CASTRLGQPYEQYF.

This chain links TRBV7-2 with TRBJ1-2, with D possibly matching TRBD1 (6 bases). This CDR3 spans 14 amino acids. V lost 1 base and J lost 7, with 13 bases in between. Germline CDR1 SGHTA, CDR2 FQGNSA. The CDR3 DNA reads TGTGCCAGCAGCTTAGGTTTCAGGGGCTTTGGCTACACCTTC. It specifies CASSLGFRGFGYTF.

CDR3 sequence reads: CATSRDHDSAGYTF. The CDR3 DNA reads as TGTGCCACCAGCAGAGATCACGACTCTGCTGGCTACACCTTC. The V and J genes are TRBV15 and TRBJ1-2; D ambiguous. V lost 0 bases and J 7 bases, leaving 12 bases between the germline ends. The CDR3 has 14 amino acids. Looked up from germline, CDR1 is LNHNV and CDR2 is YYDKDF (reference sequence).

This chain uses TRBV4-2 with TRBJ2-2, with a possible D match to TRBD1 (6 bases). Germline V gene data show CDR1 as LGHNA and CDR2 as YNFKEQ. The CDR3 consists of 14 residues. V was cut by 4 bases and J by 8 bases, with 14 bases left in between. For the CDR3, the DNA is TGTGCCAGCAGCCTATCTGGGGGCGGAGGGGAGCTGTTTTTT. This gives the protein CASSLSGGGGELFF.

The chain uses TRBV2 and TRBJ2-2; 7 bases are a match to TRBD2. CDR3 length: 16 amino acids. Unmatched junction bases numbered 9, after V lost 7 bases and J lost 1 base. The germline CDR1 and CDR2 sequences are SNHLY and FYNNEI. The CDR3 bases are TGTGCCAGCACGATGTTTGGGGGGGGGAACACCGGGGAGCTGTTTTTT. Protein: CASTMFGGGNTGELFF.

The chain links TRBV4-1 to TRBJ1-6; 9 nucleotides match TRBD1. Losses at the gene ends were 0 bases for V and 8 bases for J; bases not matched to a gene: 5. This CDR3 is 16 amino acids long. CDR1 is MGHRA and CDR2 is YSYEKL in the germline V gene. Here the CDR3 reads CASSQESGTGYSPLHF. CDR3 in DNA: TGCGCCAGCAGCCAAGAATCCGGGACAGGGTATTCACCCCTCCACTTT.

The J gene is TRBJ2-4, the V gene TRBV2, with D possibly TRBD1 on 5 matching bases. This CDR3 is 16 amino acids long. Deletions cut 7 bases from V and 0 bases from J, with 16 bases between. Germline lookup yields CDR1 SNHLY and CDR2 FYNNEI. The CDR3 sequence: CASTPQGKLAKNIQYF. The CDR3 DNA reads as TGTGCCAGCACCCCCCAGGGAAAACTAGCCAAAAACATTCAGTACTTC.

The chain joins TRBV5-5 to TRBJ1-3; TRBD1 matches 7 bases. The CDR3 runs 14 residues. CDR1 is SGHKS and CDR2 is YYEKEE in the germline V gene (reference sequence). The ends lost 4 bases at V and 9 bases at J; junction bases unmatched: 10. DNA for the CDR3: TGTGCCAGCAGCCCTACAGGGGTCCCCGGCACCATATATTTT. As protein: CASSPTGVPGTIYF.

This chain connects TRBV18 to TRBJ2-2, with 8 positions matching TRBD1. Looked up from germline, CDR1 is KGHSH and CDR2 is LQKENI. The CDR3 runs to 16 residues. V shed 3 bases and J 0 bases; nucleotides not matched to a gene: 3. The DNA of the CDR3 is TGTGCCAGCTCACCGGACAGGGTTGCGAACACCGGGGAGCTGTTTTTT. Translating gives CASSPDRVANTGELFF. Looking up the rest from reference TRBV18 and TRBJ2-2 gives the full variable domain: NAGVMQNPRHLVRRRGQEARLRCSPMKGHSHVYWYRQLPEEGLKFMVYLQKENIIDESGMPKERFSAEFPKEGPSILRIQQVVRGDSAAYFCASSPDRVANTGELFFGEGSRLTVL.

This rearrangement joins TRBV27 to TRBJ2-5; 11 nucleotides match TRBD2. From germline, CDR1 is MNHEY and CDR2 SMNVEV (reference sequence). V shed 7 bases and J 2 bases; nucleotides not matched to a gene: 12. This CDR3 is 17 amino acids long. CDR3 nucleotides: TGTGCCAGCACCCAATCCCCGGGACTAGCGGAGCAAGAGACCCAGTACTTC. Protein sequence: CASTQSPGLAEQETQYF.

This chain joins TRBV19 and TRBJ1-2; D unclear. V lost 3 bases to trimming and J lost 0 bases, with 5 bases between them. Germline V gene lookup returns CDR1 LNHDA and CDR2 SQIVND (reference sequence). This CDR3 spans 13 amino acids. The CDR3, as DNA: TGTGCCAGTAGTATGATAGCTAACTATGGCTACACCTTC. It codes for CASSMIANYGYTF.

The CDR3 coding sequence is TGTGCCAGCAGTTTACGGGGACAGGTTTTATTGGGGACTGAAGCTTTCTTT. Protein sequence: CASSLRGQVLLGTEAFF. V gene TRBV27 combines with J gene TRBJ1-1, with TRBD1 identical over 8 bases. Trimming removed 2 bases from V and 5 bases from J; junction bases left unmatched: 13. The CDR3 totals 17 residues. In germline, CDR1 is MNHEY, CDR2 SMNVEV (reference sequence).

The J gene is TRBJ1-3, the V gene TRBV6-4, with TRBD1 as a possible D gene (6 bases). CDR1 MRHNA and CDR2 SNTAGT come from the germline V gene. The CDR3 has 15 residues. Deletions cut 8 bases from V and 6 bases from J, with 20 bases between. CDR3 loop: CASFPISYRENTIYF. The DNA of the CDR3 is TGTGCCAGCTTTCCCATTTCTTACAGGGAAAACACCATATATTTT.

This chain joins TRBV7-9 and TRBJ2-2; TRBD2 agrees at 8 bases. V lost 5 bases and J lost 5; bases outside the gene matches: 10. The CDR3 covers 16 residues. Germline V gene data show CDR1 as SEHNR and CDR2 as FQNEAQ (reference sequence). CDR3 coding DNA: TGTGCCAGCAGCGCTACATCGGGGGGGTCAACCGGGGAGCTGTTTTTT. Translated, it gives CASSATSGGSTGELFF.

The rearrangement uses TRBV18 and TRBJ2-1; 7 nucleotides agree with TRBD1. Germline V gives CDR1 KGHSH, CDR2 LQKENI. V trimming: 3 bases; J trimming: 7 bases; junction bases outside the gene matches: 3. The CDR3 is 13 residues long. The CDR3 bases are TGTGCCAGCTCACCGGGACAGACTAATGAGCAGTTCTTC. It encodes CASSPGQTNEQFF.

The rearrangement links TRBV6-6 to TRBJ1-6, with D maybe TRBD1 (5 bases). CDR3 length equals 13 residues. Trimming removed 10 bases from V and 12 bases from J, with 19 bases in between. CDR1 is MNHNY and CDR2 is SVGAGI in the germline V gene (reference sequence). The CDR3 here is CATRDWEREPLHF. In nucleotides, the CDR3 is TGTGCCACCAGGGACTGGGAACGGGAACCCCTCCACTTT.

V and J are TRBV6-5 and TRBJ2-2; a possible D gene is TRBD2 (7 bases). Trimming left V 11 bases short and J 3 bases short, with 13 bases between. The CDR3 totals 13 residues. Germline values: CDR1 MNHEY, CDR2 SVGAGI. The CDR3 DNA reads TGTGCCTCCCGGGGGGCCTACACCGGGGAGCTGTTTTTT. Translation: CASRGAYTGELFF.

V and J are TRBV5-8 and TRBJ1-1; 7 nucleotides line up with TRBD1. CDR1 SGHTS and CDR2 YDEGEE come from the germline V gene. The ends lost 5 bases at V and 3 bases at J; junction bases unmatched: 4. The CDR3 consists of 13 residues. The CDR3 nucleotides are TGTGCCAGCAGACCTACAGGGGACACTGAAGCTTTCTTT. Residues: CASRPTGDTEAFF.

The chain is built from TRBV11-2 and TRBJ1-2; D not resolved. There are 16 residues in the CDR3. Germline CDR1 reads SGHAT; CDR2 reads FQNNGV. The germline V and J ends were trimmed by 0 bases and 4 bases, with 15 bases remaining between them. This CDR3 reads CASSLDVRVRGYGYTF. In nucleotides, the CDR3 is TGTGCCAGCAGCTTAGATGTGAGGGTGCGGGGCTATGGCTACACCTTC.

The J gene is TRBJ2-1, the V gene TRBV11-2; D is perhaps TRBD2 (6 bases). Deletions cut 5 bases from V and 2 bases from J, with 13 bases between. CDR3 length equals 15 residues. Germline loops: CDR1 SGHAT, CDR2 FQNNGV. The CDR3 DNA sequence: TGTGCCAGCAGCCACGGGACTTCCGCCTACAATGAGCAGTTCTTC. It specifies CASSHGTSAYNEQFF.